The subject of this entry is one T cell receptor beta chain. The authors' processing: The assay estimated nucleated cells by amplifying reference gene primers. Method: immunoSEQ multiplex PCR; TCRdb's copy keeps in-frame clones and lacks some. That table supplies the V and J calls and clone size; D and trimming were determined from the DNA. Seen here are some 130,000 clones, approximately 70% observed once, and the top ten hold over 1.5%. The source of the sample is a study of blood T cell repertoires in COVID-19. At the level of the study: Sites in the United States, Italy and Spain provided acute and convalescent COVID-19 samples. In each case, the material was cDNA or gDNA derived from T cells, B-cell-depleted T cells, or PBMCs.

V lost 0 bases, J lost 4 bases, and 1 base stayed unmatched. Germline CDR1 and CDR2: SGHRS and YFSETQ. CDR3 length: 14 amino acids. This clonotype was obtained from a woman aged 70-85 years with acute or convalescent COVID-19. What was sequenced was peripheral blood. V gene TRBV5-1 combines with J gene TRBJ2-5, with 9 bases fitting TRBD1. CDR3 coding DNA: TGCGCCAGCAGCTTGGAGACAGGGGGAGAGACCCAGTACTTC. It codes for CASSLETGGETQYF.